Below are 19 T cell receptor beta chains sequenced from a single sample in a study of neurological immune-mediated disorders. MiXCR, run by TCRdb on the 5' RACE reads, gives a single entry per CDR3 protein. The sample contains 55,000 to 75,000 distinct CDR3 sequences, roughly 13% of which appear only once. Input material: PBMCs. The receptors here all came from a woman aged 60-70 years with HTLV-1-associated myelopathy (HAM/TSP).

This clonotype was counted at least ten times. The chain carries TRBV6-1 and TRBJ1-3; a weak D match, TRBD1 (6 bases). Trimming took off 6 bases at V and 0 bases at J, with 21 bases between the two ends. Germline loops: CDR1 MNHNS, CDR2 SASEGT. This CDR3 comprises 18 residues. Here the CDR3 reads CASSPRALQGSSGNTIYF. In DNA, the CDR3 is TGTGCCAGCAGCCCCCGGGCCCTGCAGGGGAGCTCTGGAAACACCATATATTTT.

This chain connects TRBV25-1 to TRBJ1-1; D call uncertain. Per the germline V gene, CDR1 is MGHDK and CDR2 is SYGVNS. The CDR3 is made up of 13 amino acids. The V and J ends lost 2 bases and 0 bases respectively, with 4 bases between them. CDR3: CASSETVNTEAFF. CDR3 sequence (DNA): TGTGCCAGCAGTGAAACAGTGAACACTGAAGCTTTCTTT.

The chain uses TRBV7-2 and TRBJ2-3; D gene uncertain. CDR3 size: 14 residues. In germline, CDR1 is SGHTA, CDR2 FQGNSA. V lost 5 bases to trimming and J lost 2 bases, with 11 bases between them. Here the CDR3 reads CASSAQAYTDTQYF. CDR3 DNA: TGTGCCAGCAGCGCCCAGGCCTACACAGATACGCAGTATTTT. Full variable domain (missing parts from reference TRBV7-2 and TRBJ2-3): GAGVSQSPSNKVTEKGKDVELRCDPISGHTALYWYRQSLGQGLEFLIYFQGNSAPDKSGLPSDRFSAERTGGSVSTLTIQRTQQEDSAVYLCASSAQAYTDTQYFGPGTRLTVL.

Ten or more counts support this clonotype. This chain links TRBV6-6 with TRBJ2-1; 9 bases are a match to TRBD1. Germline V gene sequence: CDR1 MNHNY, CDR2 SVGAGI (reference sequence). The CDR3 length is 15 residues. V trimming: 6 bases; J trimming: 5 bases; junction bases outside the gene matches: 8. The CDR3 loop reads CASSQRQGDDNEQFF. For the CDR3, the DNA is TGTGCCAGCAGCCAAAGACAGGGGGATGACAATGAGCAGTTCTTC.

This clonotype was recorded many times. The CDR3 reads CASSKGMGETEAFF. The CDR3 DNA follows: TGTGCCAGCAGCAAGGGGATGGGTGAGACTGAAGCTTTCTTT. The chain combines TRBV4-2 with TRBJ1-1; a weak D match, TRBD1 (5 bases). V lost 5 bases, J lost 5 bases, and 15 bases lay in between. CDR3 length equals 14 residues. Germline V gene lookup returns CDR1 LGHNA and CDR2 YNFKEQ.

In this sample, this clonotype turned up many times. In DNA, the CDR3 is TGTGCCAGCAGCCTCCACAGCTACGAGCAGTACTTC. This encodes CASSLHSYEQYF. The chain employs TRBV7-9 and TRBJ2-7; the D is unclear. Germline V gives CDR1 SEHNR, CDR2 FQNEAQ (reference sequence). The ends were cut back, 5 bases at V and 3 bases at J, with 8 bases in the middle. The CDR3 sequence is 12 residues long.

This clonotype was counted at least ten times. This chain joins TRBV25-1 and TRBJ2-5; D possibly corresponds to TRBD1 (5 bases). This CDR3 has 16 residues. Trimming removed 1 base from V and 4 bases from J, with 16 bases in between. The germline CDR1 and CDR2 sequences are MGHDK and SYGVNS. CDR3 sequence: CASSEWGPTVGETQYF. The CDR3 DNA is TGTGCCAGCAGTGAATGGGGCCCAACGGTCGGAGAGACCCAGTACTTC.

This clonotype has a count of ten or more. The rearrangement links TRBV3-1 to TRBJ2-7; D gene uncertain. Between the trimmed V and J ends, which lost 4 bases and 4 bases, there was a span of 8 bases. Germline V gene sequence: CDR1 LGHDT, CDR2 YNNKEL (reference sequence). The CDR3 length is 12 residues. CDR3 in amino acids: CASSLSQYEQYF. CDR3 bases: TGTGCCAGCAGCCTTTCCCAGTACGAGCAGTACTTC.

This clonotype came up many times. The chain carries TRBV20-1 and TRBJ2-1, with 12 bases fitting TRBD2. Germline values: CDR1 DFQATT, CDR2 SNEGSKA (reference sequence). V shed 2 bases and J 4 bases; nucleotides not matched to a gene: 9. This CDR3 region has 17 residues. The DNA for the CDR3 is TGCAGTGCTAGAACCCCTCTAGCGGGGGGGGTTTACAATGAGCAGTTCTTC. Protein sequence: CSARTPLAGGVYNEQFF.

This clonotype has a count of ten or more. The J gene is TRBJ2-2, the V gene TRBV27; 8 positions agree with TRBD2. The CDR3 covers 15 residues. The V and J ends lost 7 bases and 9 bases, in that order; junction bases with no gene match: 13. Germline-derived CDR1 and CDR2 are MNHEY and SMNVEV (reference sequence). This CDR3 is CASTATGTRKRELFF. The CDR3 nucleotides are TGTGCCAGCACCGCAACCGGGACTAGAAAAAGGGAGCTGTTTTTT.

This clonotype has only a few counts. This chain connects TRBV14 to TRBJ2-1; D call uncertain. Germline-derived CDR1 and CDR2 are SGHDN and FVKESK. The CDR3 extends over 12 amino acids. Between the trimmed V and J ends, which lost 3 bases and 10 bases, there was a span of 10 bases. CDR3 bases: TGTGCCAGCAGCCAGAGTAACCGAGAGCAGTTCTTC. Its protein product is CASSQSNREQFF.

There are many counts of this clonotype. V and J are TRBV5-1 and TRBJ1-2, with 8 positions matching TRBD1. V was pared by 3 bases and J by 3 bases, with 4 bases of the junction left unmatched. CDR1 SGHRS and CDR2 YFSETQ come from the germline V gene. This CDR3 comprises 14 residues. Here the CDR3 DNA reads TGCGCCAGCAGCTGGTCAGGGGGCTACTATGGCTACACCTTC. Translation: CASSWSGGYYGYTF.

This clonotype has a count of ten or more. The chain's CDR3 is CASNPREGHGSYNEQFF. CDR3 DNA sequence: TGTGCCAGCAACCCGAGGGAGGGCCACGGCTCCTACAATGAGCAGTTCTTC. The gene calls are TRBV7-9 and TRBJ2-1; 7 nucleotides agree with TRBD2. Germline CDR1 is SEHNR and CDR2 is FQNEAQ (reference sequence). V dropped 7 bases and J dropped 0; count of bases not matched to a gene: 12. CDR3 length equals 17 residues. Variable domain in full (rest from reference TRBV7-9 and TRBJ2-1): DTGVSQNPRHKITKRGQNVTFRCDPISEHNRLYWYRQTLGQGPEFLTYFQNEAQLEKSRLLSDRFSAERPKGSFSTLEIQRTEQGDSAMYLCASNPREGHGSYNEQFFGPGTRLTVL.

This chain joins TRBV10-2 and TRBJ2-3, with D perhaps matching TRBD2 (6 bases). CDR3 length: 15 residues. CDR1 and CDR2 (germline): WSHSY, SAAADI. V lost 0 bases and J 1 base, leaving 8 bases between the germline ends. The CDR3 loop is CASSESGGRTDTQYF. The DNA of the CDR3 is TGCGCCAGCAGTGAGTCAGGAGGGCGCACAGATACGCAGTATTTT.

This clonotype occurred many times. The chain uses TRBV5-5 and TRBJ1-4, with D unresolved. Trimming left V 2 bases short and J 3 bases short, with 14 bases between. The CDR3 consists of 16 residues. Germline V CDR1 and CDR2: SGHKS, YYEKEE (reference sequence). The CDR3 reads CASSFYRPGPNEKLFF. Written as DNA, the CDR3 is TGTGCCAGCAGCTTCTATCGTCCAGGACCTAATGAAAAACTGTTTTTT.

The table lists this clonotype with many counts. V is TRBV5-5 and J is TRBJ2-5; no reliable D call. This CDR3 region has 16 residues. The V end lost 7 bases, the J end lost 5 bases, and 24 bases lay between the germline ends. Germline V CDR1 and CDR2: SGHKS, YYEKEE (reference sequence). Written as DNA, the CDR3 is TGTGCCAGCGGAAGCAGACCAGATAGGGTGGGGGAGACCCAGTACTTC. The encoded protein is CASGSRPDRVGETQYF.

This clonotype was seen repeatedly, ten times or more. The rearrangement links TRBV27 to TRBJ2-1; D gene ambiguous. The germline V gene encodes CDR1 MNHEY and CDR2 SMNVEV (reference sequence). V lost 6 bases and J lost 5, with 14 bases in between. This CDR3 has 14 amino acids. DNA of the CDR3: TGTGCCAGCAGCCGTGTCTTACTTGACAATGAGCAGTTCTTC. Amino acids: CASSRVLLDNEQFF.

This chain joins TRBV29-1 and TRBJ2-3, with D possibly TRBD2 on 5 matching bases. Germline CDR1 reads SQVTM; CDR2 reads ANQGSEA. The ends were cut back, 7 bases at V and 3 bases at J, with 5 bases in the middle. CDR3 size: 10 residues. In DNA, the CDR3 is TGCAGCGCGGGGACAGATACGCAGTATTTT. It translates to CSAGTDTQYF.

This clonotype came up many times. This chain connects TRBV5-1 to TRBJ2-1; 8 bases align to TRBD2. Germline values: CDR1 SGHRS, CDR2 YFSETQ. Germline trimming cut 9 bases from V and 5 bases from J; bases unmatched to any gene: 10. This CDR3 region has 14 residues. The CDR3 region is CAIFGGGRNNEQFF. DNA for the CDR3: TGCGCCATCTTTGGCGGGGGGCGGAACAATGAGCAGTTCTTC.